This entry lists 26 T cell receptor beta chains sequenced from one sample in a study of blood T cell repertoires in COVID-19. Libraries were prepared by immunoSEQ multiplex PCR; TCRdb keeps only in-frame clonotypes and omits some of them. Of 140,000 to 150,000 clones listed, around 81% were seen once; the top ten hold more than 5%. The specimen sequenced was PBMCs or T cells enriched from blood (not recorded which). These receptors all come from a woman aged 40 to 49 who had recovered from COVID-19.

This clone came up a few times. V gene TRBV5-1 combines with J gene TRBJ2-1; tentatively, D is TRBD2 (7 bases). Trimming took off 4 bases at V and 4 bases at J, with 12 bases between the two ends. The CDR3 is made up of 14 amino acids. CDR1 is SGHRS and CDR2 is YFSETQ in the germline V gene. The CDR3: CASSRGEGYNEQFF. The CDR3 coding sequence is TGCGCCAGCAGCAGGGGGGAGGGTTACAATGAGCAGTTCTTC.

This chain uses TRBV19 with TRBJ1-1; D is uncertain. Germline lookup yields CDR1 LNHDA and CDR2 SQIVND (reference sequence). Trimming took 7 bases from V and 1 from J, leaving 13 bases between them. The CDR3 extends over 14 amino acids. In DNA form, the CDR3 reads TGTGCCAGTATTGCCGACTCCCGGAACACTGAAGCTTTCTTT. It is translated as CASIADSRNTEAFF.

CDR3 DNA: TGTGCCAGCAGCCAAGATAGCCCGGGAAGCTCCTACAATGAGCAGTTCTTC. Translating it yields CASSQDSPGSSYNEQFF. This rearrangement joins TRBV3-1 (or the pseudogene TRBV3-2) to TRBJ2-1; weak D call: TRBD2 (5 bases). CDR3 length: 17 residues. The germline V gene encodes CDR1 LGHDT and CDR2 YNNKEL (reference sequence). V lost 0 bases and J 0 bases, leaving 12 bases between the germline ends.

The V call is TRBV7-6, the J call TRBJ2-1, with 9 bases lining up with TRBD1. The CDR3 covers 15 residues. V shed 4 bases and J 5 bases; nucleotides not matched to a gene: 6. The germline V gene has CDR1 SGHVS and CDR2 FNYEAQ. DNA of the CDR3: TGTGCCAGCAGCTATGGGGGACAGGGCAACAATGAGCAGTTCTTC. Its translation is CASSYGGQGNNEQFF.

The chain couples TRBV11-3 to TRBJ2-1; TRBD2 matches at 14 bases. The germline gives CDR1 SGHNT, CDR2 YENEEA. This CDR3 has 15 residues. V was clipped by 1 base and J by 8 bases; unmatched bases: 1. The CDR3 region has the DNA TGTGCCAGCAGCTTAGGACTAGCGGGAGGGCATGAGCAGTTCTTC. It codes for CASSLGLAGGHEQFF.

V and J are TRBV4-1 and TRBJ2-2; 8 nucleotides align to TRBD2. This CDR3 comprises 16 residues. V was pared by 4 bases and J by 0 bases, with 4 bases of the junction left unmatched. The germline V gene has CDR1 MGHRA and CDR2 YSYEKL. CDR3 protein: CASSPREGPNTGELFF. The CDR3 coding sequence is TGCGCCAGCAGCCCTCGGGAGGGCCCGAACACCGGGGAGCTGTTTTTT.

CDR3 sequence: CASSKVGSEGFQDQPQHF. The DNA for the CDR3 is TGTGCCAGTAGTAAGGTGGGCTCAGAGGGATTCCAGGATCAGCCCCAGCATTTT. The chain joins TRBV19 to TRBJ1-5, with D unclear. Germline V gives CDR1 LNHDA, CDR2 SQIVND (reference sequence). The V end was cut by 4 bases, the J end by 5 bases, with 24 bases between. The CDR3 is 18 amino acids.

The CDR3 DNA reads TGTGCCAGTAGTACGTGGACAGGGATTACAACTAATGAAAAACTGTTTTTT. Its translation is CASSTWTGITTNEKLFF. This chain joins TRBV19 and TRBJ1-4; 8 bases are a match to TRBD1. Germline V gene data show CDR1 as LNHDA and CDR2 as SQIVND (reference sequence). This CDR3 spans 17 amino acids. The V gene end was trimmed by 4 bases and the J gene end by 0 bases; junction bases not matched to a gene: 7.

The chain recombines TRBV4-2 with TRBJ2-3; tentatively, D is TRBD2 (6 bases). Germline CDR1 reads LGHNA; CDR2 reads YNFKEQ. The V and J ends lost 2 bases and 3 bases respectively, with 21 bases between them. CDR3 size: 18 residues. The CDR3, as DNA: TGTGCCAGCAGCCAAAGTATTTCTAGCGCGCGGCAAACAGATACGCAGTATTTT. Translation: CASSQSISSARQTDTQYF.

This sequence joins TRBV19 and TRBJ2-1, with D possibly being TRBD1 (5 bases). The CDR3 runs to 15 residues. The V gene lost 3 bases and the J gene lost 9 bases, with 18 bases spanning the gap. The V gene's germline CDR1 is LNHDA and CDR2 SQIVND (reference sequence). Here the CDR3 DNA reads TGTGCCAGTAGTATCGAAGGCATAGGGGCGCCTGAGCAGTTCTTC. It encodes CASSIEGIGAPEQFF.

V and J are TRBV7-3 and TRBJ2-4; no clear D gene. This CDR3 is 15 amino acids long. The ends were cut back, 4 bases at V and 7 bases at J, with 17 bases in the middle. From germline, CDR1 is SGHTA and CDR2 FQGTGA. CDR3 sequence reads: CASSSNGGAENIQYF. The CDR3 DNA is TGTGCCAGCAGCTCCAACGGCGGCGCTGAGAACATTCAGTACTTC.

This chain connects TRBV3-1 (or the pseudogene TRBV3-2) to TRBJ2-1, with 12 bases aligning to TRBD2. The germline CDR1 and CDR2 sequences are LGHDT and YNNKEL (reference sequence). Trimming at V came to 7 bases and at J to 4 bases, leaving 2 bases not matched to a gene. This CDR3 has 14 residues. The CDR3 protein is CASTTSGRYNEQFF. Here the CDR3 DNA reads TGTGCCAGCACGACTAGCGGGAGATACAATGAGCAGTTCTTC.

This rearrangement joins TRBV7-9 to TRBJ1-5; the D is unclear. Germline assignment: CDR1 SEHNR and CDR2 FQNEAQ (reference sequence). CDR3 length equals 14 residues. V shed 5 bases and J shed 0 bases, with 8 bases lying between them. CDR3 in DNA: TGTGCCAGCAGCCCCGGGAGTAGCAATCAGCCCCAGCATTTT. Translation: CASSPGSSNQPQHF. Full variable domain (remainder filled in from reference TRBV7-9 and TRBJ1-5): DTGVSQNPRHKITKRGQNVTFRCDPISEHNRLYWYRQTLGQGPEFLTYFQNEAQLEKSRLLSDRFSAERPKGSFSTLEIQRTEQGDSAMYLCASSPGSSNQPQHFGDGTRLSIL.

The rearrangement joins TRBV6-5 to TRBJ1-4; TRBD1 is a possible D gene (6 bases). Deletions cut 5 bases from V and 0 bases from J, with 7 bases between. The germline CDR1 and CDR2 sequences are MNHEY and SVGAGI. This CDR3 is built from 14 residues. The CDR3 protein is CASSRGTTNEKLFF. Written as DNA, the CDR3 is TGTGCCAGCAGTAGGGGGACAACTAATGAAAAACTGTTTTTT.

This chain connects TRBV6-5 to TRBJ1-5; D remains unclear. The CDR3 consists of 13 residues. With 8 bases removed from V and 6 bases from J, the gap between germline ends came to 14 bases. CDR1 is MNHEY and CDR2 is SVGAGI in the germline V gene. Here the CDR3 DNA reads TGTGCCAGCTTCTCCCTTCCAGGTCAGCCCCAGCATTTT. Translated: CASFSLPGQPQHF.

This chain links TRBV4-1 with TRBJ1-1; weak D call: TRBD1 (6 bases). The CDR3 totals 16 residues. Trimming took 1 base from V and 4 from J, leaving 16 bases between them. CDR1 and CDR2 (germline): MGHRA, YSYEKL. The CDR3 DNA reads TGCGCCAGCAGCCAAGCGATGCAGGGGTTGAGCACTGAAGCTTTCTTT. Translated: CASSQAMQGLSTEAFF.

The chain links TRBV19 to TRBJ2-1; D possibly corresponds to TRBD2 (6 bases). This CDR3 is built from 14 residues. Per the germline V gene, CDR1 is LNHDA and CDR2 is SQIVND (reference sequence). V dropped 5 bases and J dropped 0 bases, with 8 bases sitting between them. The CDR3 loop reads CASSEEGSYNEQFF. In DNA, the CDR3 is TGTGCCAGTAGTGAGGAGGGCTCCTACAATGAGCAGTTCTTC. Together with reference TRBV19 and TRBJ2-1, the CDR3 gives the full variable domain: DGGITQSPKYLFRKEGQNVTLSCEQNLNHDAMYWYRQDPGQGLRLIYYSQIVNDFQKGDIAEGYSVSREKKESFPLTVTSAQKNPTAFYLCASSEEGSYNEQFFGPGTRLTVL.

This clone came up once. The rearrangement uses TRBV7-9 and TRBJ2-7, with 14 bases identical to TRBD2. V trimming: 4 bases; J trimming: 7 bases; junction bases outside the gene matches: 6. The CDR3 extends over 15 amino acids. The germline V gene has CDR1 SEHNR and CDR2 FQNEAQ (reference sequence). DNA for the CDR3: TGTGCCAGCAGCTCTGGGACTAGCGGGAGATGGGAGCAGTACTTC. This translates into CASSSGTSGRWEQYF.

V usage is TRBV6-5 and J usage is TRBJ1-1; D is unclear. Germline CDR1 and CDR2: MNHEY and SVGAGI. This CDR3 contains 13 residues. V lost 2 bases to trimming and J lost 0 bases, with 4 bases between them. The CDR3 sequence is CASSYDMNTEAFF. CDR3 DNA sequence: TGTGCCAGCAGTTACGACATGAACACTGAAGCTTTCTTT.

This sequence joins TRBV24-1 and TRBJ2-1, with a weak D call TRBD2 (7 bases). The germline V gene has CDR1 KGHDR and CDR2 SFDVKD. Deletions cut 5 bases from V and 7 bases from J, with 17 bases between. The CDR3 length is 15 residues. This CDR3 is CATSVPWEGGNEQFF. The CDR3, as DNA: TGTGCCACCAGTGTTCCGTGGGAGGGGGGGAATGAGCAGTTCTTC.

The chain uses TRBV7-9 and TRBJ1-2; no clear D. The V end was cut by 0 bases, the J end by 8 bases, with 10 bases between. Per germline, CDR1 SEHNR and CDR2 FQNEAQ (reference sequence). CDR3 length: 13 amino acids. CDR3 sequence (DNA): TGTGCCAGCAGCTTAGCTCCCCTGCGGGGCTACACCTTC. Translating it yields CASSLAPLRGYTF.

This chain links TRBV15 with TRBJ2-5; D possibly corresponds to TRBD1 (7 bases). The CDR3 is 15 residues long. The V end was cut by 0 bases, the J end by 5 bases, with 13 bases between. Germline V gives CDR1 LNHNV, CDR2 YYDKDF (reference sequence). CDR3 sequence (DNA): TGTGCCACCAGCAGAGACCAGGGGGGCGGGGAGACCCAGTACTTC. It yields the protein CATSRDQGGGETQYF.

The chain links TRBV5-6 to TRBJ1-5; 8 bases line up with TRBD1. Trimming at V came to 5 bases and at J to 5 bases, leaving 9 bases not matched to a gene. Germline CDR1 reads SGHDT; CDR2 reads YYEEEE. The CDR3 loop spans 15 amino acids. The CDR3 coding sequence is TGTGCCAGCAGTGTCACAGGGGGTCGGGATCAGCCCCAGCATTTT. It is translated as CASSVTGGRDQPQHF.

This chain joins TRBV27 and TRBJ2-1, with TRBD2 matching 13 bases. The CDR3 loop spans 14 amino acids. V was pared by 6 bases and J by 8 bases, with 4 bases of the junction left unmatched. Germline CDR1 and CDR2: MNHEY and SMNVEV (reference sequence). This chain's CDR3 is CASRLAGGPDEQFF. Here the CDR3 DNA reads TGTGCCAGCAGACTAGCGGGAGGGCCGGATGAGCAGTTCTTC.

The genes are TRBV5-1 and TRBJ2-2; D gene uncertain. The V gene lost 1 base and the J gene lost 2 bases, with 12 bases spanning the gap. The CDR3 has 16 residues. The germline CDR1 and CDR2 sequences are SGHRS and YFSETQ. The CDR3 sequence: CASSLLPLDNTGELFF. The CDR3 DNA reads TGCGCCAGCAGCTTGCTGCCCCTAGATAACACCGGGGAGCTGTTTTTT.

This clone was observed a single time. J is TRBJ1-1 and V is TRBV10-1, with 9 positions matching TRBD1. J lost 5 bases, V lost 3 bases, and 7 bases had no gene match. CDR1 and CDR2 (germline): WNHNN, SYGVQD (reference sequence). There are 15 residues in the CDR3. The CDR3 bases are TGCGCCAGCAGTGAACCGACAGGGGGACGGACTGAAGCTTTCTTT. Residues: CASSEPTGGRTEAFF.